This TCR beta chain originates from a study of shared clonotypes between healthy human individuals. Study results and caveats: When compared with the clonotypes that were shared by all four sorted-subset donors, the non-shared clonotypes turned out to have lower generation probabilities. Shared clonotypes: about 5% naive CD4, around 4% naive CD8, about 2.5% memory CD4, about 0.4% memory CD8.

Comment on this clone: The antigen is undetermined.

Naive CD8 isolation took CD45RO-negative cells positively selected for CCR7 and excluded terminally differentiated effector memory CD45RA+ cells. Assay used: immunoSEQ multiplex PCR; TCRdb lists only in-frame clones, some missing. The sample consists of 1.5 million to 2.5 million clones, about 95% of them appearing once. Looked up from germline, CDR1 is SEHNR and CDR2 is FQNEAQ (reference sequence). Trimming left V 5 bases short and J 2 bases short, with 16 bases between. There are 15 residues in the CDR3. This sequence was found in a man in his late teens or twenties in good health. The chain combines TRBV7-9 with TRBJ2-7; D might be TRBD2 (6 bases). The sample was naive CD8+ T cells sorted from blood. CDR3 nucleotide sequence: TGTGCCAGCAGCCCCGGGGGAATCAAAGCCTACGAGCAGTACTTC. The encoded protein is CASSPGGIKAYEQYF. The complete variable domain, with remaining parts taken from reference TRBV7-9 and TRBJ2-7, reads DTGVSQNPRHKITKRGQNVTFRCDPISEHNRLYWYRQTLGQGPEFLTYFQNEAQLEKSRLLSDRFSAERPKGSFSTLEIQRTEQGDSAMYLCASSPGGIKAYEQYFGPGTRLTVT.